Below, 7 T cell receptor beta chains from the same sample are listed, as sequenced in a study of blood T cell repertoires in COVID-19. Sequencing was performed with immunoSEQ multiplex PCR; in TCRdb, only in-frame clones are kept and a portion is missing. The table records over 250,000 clones, 88% of them present only once. Sample: PBMCs or T cells enriched from blood (not recorded which). These receptors originate from a woman in her sixties in a cohort exposed to, infected with or recovered from COVID-19 (not recorded which).

The chain joins TRBV11-2 to TRBJ2-4; possible D gene TRBD1, 5 bases. This CDR3 is 15 amino acids long. V lost 3 bases to trimming and J lost 6 bases, with 15 bases between them. The V gene's germline CDR1 is SGHAT and CDR2 FQNNGV. The CDR3 DNA reads as TGTGCCAGCAGCTTTACCCAGGGATCAGGAAACATTCAGTACTTC. Translation gives CASSFTQGSGNIQYF.

This clone has more than one count but fewer than ten. The chain employs TRBV6-1 and TRBJ2-7, with 10 bases matching TRBD2. Losses at the gene ends were 2 bases for V and 7 bases for J; bases not matched to a gene: 8. CDR3 size: 15 residues. Germline values: CDR1 MNHNS, CDR2 SASEGT. This CDR3 is CASSETNVAGGEQYF. DNA of the CDR3: TGTGCCAGCAGTGAAACGAACGTAGCGGGAGGAGAGCAGTACTTC.

The chain joins TRBV7-2 to TRBJ2-7, with a possible D match to TRBD1 (5 bases). This CDR3 is 14 amino acids long. Looked up from germline, CDR1 is SGHTA and CDR2 is FQGNSA. Trimming removed 7 bases at V and 7 bases at J, with 20 bases between. The CDR3 DNA sequence: TGTGCCAGCACGCTTTGGGGCAGCGAGACTGAGCAGTACTTC. Amino acids: CASTLWGSETEQYF.

This clone has a handful of counts. The rearrangement links TRBV28 to TRBJ1-4; D is unclear. There are 14 residues in the CDR3. CDR1 is MDHEN and CDR2 is SYDVKM in the germline V gene. Trimming shortened V by 1 base and J by 7 bases, and 10 bases separated the two germline ends. CDR3 residues: CASSLSGKGEKLFF. The CDR3 DNA reads TGTGCCAGCAGTTTATCCGGGAAGGGTGAAAAACTGTTTTTT.

The chain joins TRBV5-5 to TRBJ2-7; maybe TRBD2 (7 bases). Germline CDR1 reads SGHKS; CDR2 reads YYEKEE (reference sequence). Trimming stripped 0 bases from V and 1 base from J, with 17 bases between. The CDR3 has 17 amino acids. CDR3 sequence reads: CASSLGAGARASYEQYF. CDR3 bases: TGTGCCAGCAGCTTGGGGGCGGGGGCGCGGGCATCCTACGAGCAGTACTTC.

The J gene is TRBJ2-5, the V gene TRBV10-3; 8 bases agree with TRBD2. Germline V gives CDR1 ENHRY, CDR2 SYGVKD. The CDR3 has 17 amino acids. The J segment lost 2 bases and the V segment lost 3 bases, leaving 11 bases of the junction unmatched. The CDR3 loop reads CAISDGGSGSGQETQYF. In DNA form, the CDR3 reads TGTGCCATCAGTGATGGGGGGAGCGGGAGCGGGCAAGAGACCCAGTACTTC.

The CDR3 is CASSPSSDTQYF. The CDR3, as DNA: TGTGCCAGCAGCCCGAGTTCAGATACGCAGTATTTT. The rearrangement uses TRBV5-4 and TRBJ2-3, with D uncertain. Trimming removed 4 bases at V and 4 bases at J, with 7 bases between. This CDR3 has 12 residues. Germline V gene lookup returns CDR1 SGHNT and CDR2 YYREEE (reference sequence).